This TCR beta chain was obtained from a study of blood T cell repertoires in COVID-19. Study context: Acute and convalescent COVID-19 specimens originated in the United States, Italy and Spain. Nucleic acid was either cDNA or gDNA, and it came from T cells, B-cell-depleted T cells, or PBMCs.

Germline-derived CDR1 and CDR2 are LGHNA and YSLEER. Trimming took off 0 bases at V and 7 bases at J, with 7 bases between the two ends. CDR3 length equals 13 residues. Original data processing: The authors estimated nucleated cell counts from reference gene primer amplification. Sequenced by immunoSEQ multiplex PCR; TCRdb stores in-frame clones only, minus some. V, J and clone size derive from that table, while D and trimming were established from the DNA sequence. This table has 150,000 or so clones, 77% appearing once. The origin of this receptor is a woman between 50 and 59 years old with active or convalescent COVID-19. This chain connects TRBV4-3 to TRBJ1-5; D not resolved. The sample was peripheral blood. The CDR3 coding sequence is TGCGCCAGCAGCCAAGATTTCCGGCAGCCCCAGCATTTT. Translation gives CASSQDFRQPQHF.